The clone carrying this T cell receptor beta chain was seen many times. Its matching antigen is unknown. Preparation of the TCRbeta library was carried out with unique molecular identifiers. Via MiXCR, TCRdb re-called the PCR reads, giving one row per CDR3 protein. This sample carries roughly 7,700 distinct CDR3 sequences, more than 9.5% of them seen once, and the ten largest clones take almost 50%. V was trimmed by 3 bases and J by 10 bases, leaving 14 bases between them. Germline V gene data show CDR1 as SEHNR and CDR2 as FQNEAQ (reference sequence). CDR3 length equals 13 residues. These data belong to a study of T-cell reconstitution after alpha-beta-depleted transplantation in children. General study findings and limits: The high TCRbeta diversity at day 60 in some patients came from surviving recipient T cells and thymic progenitors. There were reportedly several hundred expanded graft clones from which alpha-beta T cells came about two months after transplant. Newly produced T cells mostly accounted for T-cell counts and diversity one year post-transplant.

This specimen was PBMCs, mostly from graft donor cells, taken 60 days after TCRalphabeta/CD19-depleted stem cell transplant. V usage is TRBV7-9 and J usage is TRBJ2-3; D call uncertain. The receptor was isolated from a patient between 2 and 10 years old who had a stem cell transplant for inherited bone marrow failure, so the T cells may come from the graft donor. Here the CDR3 DNA reads TGTGCCAGCAGCTTGGGCCTAGAAGGTGCGCAGTATTTT. It is translated as CASSLGLEGAQYF.